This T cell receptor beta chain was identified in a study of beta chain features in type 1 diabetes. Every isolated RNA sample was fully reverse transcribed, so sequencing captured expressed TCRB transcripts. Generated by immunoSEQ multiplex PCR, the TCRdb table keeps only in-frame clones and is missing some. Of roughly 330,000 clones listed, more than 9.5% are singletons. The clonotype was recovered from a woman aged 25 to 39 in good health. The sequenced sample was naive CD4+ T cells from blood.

The CDR3 sequence: CASSHPSGRIPPRDEEQFF. The DNA of the CDR3 is TGCGCCAGCAGCCATCCTAGCGGGAGGATCCCCCCCCGGGACGAGGAGCAGTTCTTC. The chain recombines TRBV4-1 with TRBJ2-1; 11 positions agree with TRBD2. The CDR3 runs 19 residues. The junction had 20 bases not matched to a gene; V was cut back by 3 bases and J by 10 bases. Per the germline V gene, CDR1 is MGHRA and CDR2 is YSYEKL.